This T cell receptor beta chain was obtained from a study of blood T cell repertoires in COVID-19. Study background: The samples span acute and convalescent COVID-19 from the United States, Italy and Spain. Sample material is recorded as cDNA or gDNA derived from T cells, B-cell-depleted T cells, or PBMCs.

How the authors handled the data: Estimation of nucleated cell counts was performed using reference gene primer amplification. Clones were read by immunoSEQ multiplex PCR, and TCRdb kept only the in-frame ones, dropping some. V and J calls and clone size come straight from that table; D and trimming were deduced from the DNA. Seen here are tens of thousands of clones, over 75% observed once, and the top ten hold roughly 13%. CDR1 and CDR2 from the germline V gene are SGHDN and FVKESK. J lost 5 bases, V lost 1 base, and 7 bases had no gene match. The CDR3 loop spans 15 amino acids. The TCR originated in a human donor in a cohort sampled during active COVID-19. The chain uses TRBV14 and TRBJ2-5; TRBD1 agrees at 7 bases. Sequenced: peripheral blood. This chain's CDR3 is CASSQGQGGWETQYF. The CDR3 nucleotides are TGTGCCAGCAGCCAAGGACAGGGTGGTTGGGAGACCCAGTACTTC.